The 5 T cell receptor beta chains given below trace back to one sample, sequenced in a study of blood T cell repertoires in COVID-19. Data came from immunoSEQ multiplex PCR; TCRdb stores just in-frame clones and leaves some out. The data contain around 45,000 clones, about 80% of them seen just once; the ten biggest clones take up 20% to 30%. Sequencing used peripheral blood. All receptors come from an older woman with acute or convalescent COVID-19.

The DNA of the CDR3 is TGCGCCAGCAGCTTGGAGTTGACTTCCGAAAAACTGTTTTTT. This gives the protein CASSLELTSEKLFF. This rearrangement joins TRBV5-1 to TRBJ1-4; D is uncertain. The V end lost 0 bases, the J end lost 8 bases, and 11 bases lay between the germline ends. This CDR3 has 14 amino acids. Germline loops: CDR1 SGHRS, CDR2 YFSETQ.

The J gene is TRBJ1-2, the V gene TRBV5-5; D unresolved. V was pared by 4 bases and J by 2 bases, with 9 bases between. This CDR3 region has 13 residues. From germline, CDR1 is SGHKS and CDR2 YYEKEE (reference sequence). CDR3 in amino acids: CASSVDGNYGYTF. The CDR3, as DNA: TGTGCCAGCAGCGTTGACGGGAACTATGGCTACACCTTC.

In its sample, this clone was seen a few times. The chain carries TRBV21-1 and TRBJ2-7; the table names TRBD2, a call not compared with the DNA. TRBV21-1 has pseudogene status. This CDR3 spans 15 amino acids. The CDR3 sequence: CASSKPGVRTYEQYF. The CDR3 coding sequence is TGTGCCAGCAGCAAACCCGGGGTCCGAACCTACGAGCAGTACTTC.

This rearrangement joins TRBV7-3 to TRBJ2-1; TRBD2 agrees at 9 bases. Germline values: CDR1 SGHTA, CDR2 FQGTGA. The CDR3 covers 16 residues. V lost 5 bases and J lost 5; bases outside the gene matches: 10. This CDR3 is CASSPEAGGVNNEQFF. The CDR3 DNA reads TGTGCCAGCAGCCCGGAAGCGGGGGGCGTTAACAATGAGCAGTTCTTC.

The V call is TRBV19, the J call TRBJ2-7, with D tentatively TRBD2 (5 bases). The CDR3 runs 16 residues. V lost 8 bases and J 0 bases, leaving 20 bases between the germline ends. The germline V gene has CDR1 LNHDA and CDR2 SQIVND (reference sequence). DNA of the CDR3: TGTGCCAGTCGAAAAAGGTTGGCAGGAGGCTCCTACGAGCAGTACTTC. Protein sequence: CASRKRLAGGSYEQYF. Complete variable domain (other parts from reference TRBV19 and TRBJ2-7): DGGITQSPKYLFRKEGQNVTLSCEQNLNHDAMYWYRQDPGQGLRLIYYSQIVNDFQKGDIAEGYSVSREKKESFPLTVTSAQKNPTAFYLCASRKRLAGGSYEQYFGPGTRLTVT.